This paragraph covers one TCR beta chain sequence. Its antigen is still unknown. This entry belongs to a study of Ad26.COV2.S vaccination and SARS-CoV-2 variants. Study background: The authors gave Ad26.COV2.S intramuscularly, either once or twice 56 days apart.

There are 13 residues in the CDR3. Overall study findings and caveats: A substantial breadth of spike-specific CD8+ and CD4+ T cell responses after vaccination has been reported.

TCRdb's table, derived via immunoSEQ multiplex PCR, lists solely in-frame clones and lacks some. This sample has around 310,000 clones, with approximately 87% found just once. This sample's treatment: around 19 received Ad26.COV2.S at low or high dose, single or two shots; 5 received placebo; per-sample allocation not given. Samples were taken on day 63 after the first vaccine or placebo injection. The sequence derives from a person between 18 and 65 years old who received the Ad26.COV2.S COVID-19 vaccine or a placebo. The sample was peripheral blood, taken in a trial of Ad26.COV2.S vaccine versus placebo. The chain links TRBV21-1 to TRBJ1-2; TRBD1 reflects the table's D call only, with no check against the DNA. TRBV21-1 is classified as a pseudogene. The CDR3 is CASTWTGAQSYAF. The CDR3 region has the DNA TGTGCCAGCACCTGGACAGGGGCTCAAAGCTACGCCTTC.